The TCR beta chain under discussion was sequenced for a study of T cell repertoires in cytomegalovirus infection (dated by TCRdb to about 2019). Background on the whole study: Alongside well-studied HLA-B-restricted epitopes, the peptide stimulations were aimed at recently identified HLA-C-restricted CMV epitopes, whose presentation resists viral immunomodulation. Donor HLA type was relevant to the analysis, as public TCR beta signatures indicated carriage of CMV infection together with the matching HLA type. The paper as a whole reports these results and caveats: Cumulative frequency of public TCR beta family members discriminated carriers of CMV infection plus the relevant HLA type in this cohort and an independent approximately 370-donor cohort. In the ex vivo response, HLA-C-restricted CMV-specific TCR beta clonotypes were dominant, and in two of eight donors the single most frequent clonotype came from this HLA-C-restricted group.

Sequencing used an Illumina HiSeq 1500. TCRdb ran its own pipeline on the public reads, namely fastp trimming at Q25 and MiXCR clone calling, and kept in-frame beta chains. Identical CDR3 proteins give one entry, which carries the most common genes and DNA. The sample records about 900,000 distinct CDR3 sequences, roughly a third of which are singletons. Roughly 13% of the sample is held by the ten biggest clonotypes. The label giving this sample's treatment or condition can be read as: in vitro stimulation with specific CMV peptide epitopes to enrich CMV-specific T cells. Only a few counts were recorded for this clonotype. The antigen this receptor binds is unknown. One base away there is no much larger clone; base qualities are not given. The V and J ends are trimmed by 4 bases and 0 bases, leaving 18 bases between them. The germline V gene gives CDR1 as LGHNT and CDR2 as FRNRAP. Inclusive of the bounding cysteine and phenylalanine, the CDR3 is 18 residues long. The entry retains the CDR3 DNA only, 54 bases that are in frame from base 1.

This clonotype was obtained from a human donor in good health (CMV status not recorded). Some clones in this sample may be carry-over from other donors' samples. This sample comprised cultured CD8+ T cells from PBMCs, obtained from culture after CMV antigen stimulation. The chain couples TRBV12-5 to TRBJ1-4; too little of a D gene remains to name it. The CDR3 in this case is CASGSDLDGDPTNEKLFF. At the DNA level, the sequence is TGTGCTAGTGGTTCCGACCTGGACGGTGACCCAACTAATGAAAAACTGTTTTTT.